This entry lists 20 T cell receptor beta chains sequenced from one sample in a study of T cell repertoires in cytomegalovirus infection. In TCRdb, the reads were re-called with MiXCR into one record per CDR3 protein. The data hold tens of thousands of distinct CDR3 sequences, with about a third observed a single time. Their antigen targets remain unknown. The sample comprised PBMCs, sequenced either directly or after in vitro stimulation (not recorded which). These receptors came from a human donor in good health (CMV status not recorded). Some clones in this sample may be carry-over from other donors' samples.

The chain joins TRBV5-4 to TRBJ1-1, with D perhaps matching TRBD1 (5 bases). Deletions cut 4 bases from V and 13 bases from J, with 14 bases between. Germline CDR1 is SGHNT and CDR2 is YYREEE (reference sequence). The CDR3 sequence is 11 residues long. The CDR3 coding sequence is TGTGCCAGCAGCGGGGACGGGGGTTATTTCTTT. Amino acids: CASSGDGGYFF.

This clonotype was counted at least ten times. This CDR3 reads CSARAPTGLGRYEQYF. As DNA, the CDR3 is TGCAGTGCTAGAGCTCCTACGGGACTAGGAAGATACGAGCAGTACTTC. This chain uses TRBV20-1 with TRBJ2-7, with 8 nucleotides matching TRBD2. This CDR3 has 16 residues. In germline, CDR1 is DFQATT, CDR2 SNEGSKA (reference sequence). Trimming cost V 1 base and J 4 bases; bases outside gene matches: 12.

This chain connects TRBV9 to TRBJ2-5, with D maybe TRBD1 (7 bases). The CDR3 contains 14 residues. Germline V gives CDR1 SGDLS, CDR2 YYNGEE. V gave up 4 bases and J gave up 5 bases, with 15 bases separating them. The DNA of the CDR3 is TGTGCCAGCAGCCCCCAGGGGGGTGGGGAGACCCAGTACTTC. Translation gives CASSPQGGGETQYF.

The CDR3 DNA sequence: TGTGCCACCAGAAGAACAGGGAACACTGAAGCTTTCTTT. Translating gives CATRRTGNTEAFF. V gene TRBV15 combines with J gene TRBJ1-1; maybe TRBD1 (5 bases). Germline V gene lookup returns CDR1 LNHNV and CDR2 YYDKDF (reference sequence). Trimming cost V 6 bases and J 1 base, with 9 bases left between them. The CDR3 length is 13 residues.

The rearrangement links TRBV12-3 or TRBV12-4 to TRBJ1-2; D may be TRBD1 (6 bases). This CDR3 is built from 14 residues. Trimming took 10 bases from V and 2 from J, leaving 17 bases between them. The CDR3 bases are TGTGCCACCCACCCGGGGGGGGCCAACTATGGCTACACCTTC. As protein: CATHPGGANYGYTF.

The chain uses TRBV20-1 and TRBJ1-5; 8 nucleotides line up with TRBD1. The trim removed 1 base at V and 4 bases at J, leaving 3 bases unmatched. CDR3 size: 14 residues. Germline assignment: CDR1 DFQATT and CDR2 SNEGSKA (reference sequence). Here the CDR3 DNA reads TGCAGTGCTAGAGGAGGGACAGGAAATCAGCCCCAGCATTTT. Its translation is CSARGGTGNQPQHF.

This clonotype qualifies as medium-sized. The J gene is TRBJ2-7, the V gene TRBV5-1; the D gene is possibly TRBD2 (6 bases). Trimming took off 0 bases at V and 0 bases at J, with 13 bases between the two ends. Germline CDR1 SGHRS, CDR2 YFSETQ. The CDR3 length is 16 residues. CDR3 sequence reads: CASSLEGGSSSYEQYF. The CDR3 DNA is TGCGCCAGCAGCTTGGAGGGAGGATCAAGCTCCTACGAGCAGTACTTC.

The chain links TRBV6-1 to TRBJ1-5; D not resolved. The CDR3 sequence is 13 residues long. Trimming removed 0 bases at V and 6 bases at J, with 6 bases between. The germline V gene has CDR1 MNHNS and CDR2 SASEGT. The CDR3 DNA reads TGTGCCAGCAGTGAAGCGGAGGGTCAGCCCCAGCATTTT. This gives the protein CASSEAEGQPQHF.

The chain combines TRBV10-3 with TRBJ2-3, with TRBD1 as a possible D gene (6 bases). The CDR3 loop spans 13 amino acids. The germline V gene encodes CDR1 ENHRY and CDR2 SYGVKD. Trimming cost V 4 bases and J 4 bases, with 9 bases left between them. The CDR3 sequence is CAISAQGSDTQYF. CDR3 DNA sequence: TGTGCCATCAGTGCACAGGGTTCAGATACGCAGTATTTT.

The count of this clonotype is one. The V and J genes are TRBV6-1 and TRBJ1-2; unclear D gene. This CDR3 is built from 13 residues. The V end lost 5 bases, the J end lost 2 bases, and 9 bases lay between the germline ends. CDR1 and CDR2 (germline): MNHNS, SASEGT. DNA of the CDR3: TGTGCCAGCAGTTACGACGGAAACTATGGCTACACCTTC. Its translation: CASSYDGNYGYTF.

This clonotype was seen only a few times. The chain carries TRBV7-9 and TRBJ1-5, with D uncertain. The CDR3 loop spans 14 amino acids. Trimming took off 4 bases at V and 1 base at J, with 8 bases between the two ends. Germline CDR1 reads SEHNR; CDR2 reads FQNEAQ (reference sequence). CDR3 amino acids: CASSYGGSNQPQHF. The CDR3 DNA is TGTGCCAGCAGCTACGGTGGAAGCAATCAGCCCCAGCATTTT. The full variable domain, completed using reference TRBV7-9 and TRBJ1-5, is DTGVSQNPRHKITKRGQNVTFRCDPISEHNRLYWYRQTLGQGPEFLTYFQNEAQLEKSRLLSDRFSAERPKGSFSTLEIQRTEQGDSAMYLCASSYGGSNQPQHFGDGTRLSIL.

The chain couples TRBV6-8 to TRBJ1-6; possible D gene TRBD1, 6 bases. V lost 0 bases and J 7 bases, leaving 19 bases between the germline ends. Germline CDR1 reads MNHGY; CDR2 reads SAAAGT. The CDR3 runs 18 residues. The CDR3 reads CASSYSKLSGAINSPLHF. The DNA for the CDR3 is TGTGCCAGCAGTTACTCGAAGTTGTCAGGGGCGATCAATTCACCCCTCCACTTT.

V is TRBV5-5 and J is TRBJ2-7, with 7 bases matching TRBD2. Germline values: CDR1 SGHKS, CDR2 YYEKEE (reference sequence). Losses at the gene ends were 2 bases for V and 3 bases for J; bases not matched to a gene: 8. The CDR3 runs to 15 residues. CDR3 sequence: CASSFLAGVGYEQYF. The CDR3 DNA sequence: TGTGCCAGCAGCTTCCTGGCGGGAGTTGGCTACGAGCAGTACTTC.

This chain joins TRBV24-1 and TRBJ2-1, with TRBD2 matching 12 bases. This CDR3 comprises 14 residues. Trimming cost V 4 bases and J 10 bases; bases outside gene matches: 4. Germline V gene sequence: CDR1 KGHDR, CDR2 SFDVKD. CDR3: CATSESSGRAEQFF. The CDR3, as DNA: TGTGCCACCAGTGAGTCTAGCGGGAGGGCCGAGCAGTTCTTC.

This clonotype has only a few counts. The chain joins TRBV6-5 to TRBJ2-2; D gene uncertain. V lost 0 bases and J lost 4, with 18 bases in between. Germline-derived CDR1 and CDR2 are MNHEY and SVGAGI. CDR3 length: 18 amino acids. DNA for the CDR3: TGTGCCAGCAGTTACTCGATTATGGGCAAATATGTCACCGGGGAGCTGTTTTTT. It translates to CASSYSIMGKYVTGELFF.

The V and J genes are TRBV20-1 and TRBJ1-1; no clear D gene. CDR3 size: 13 residues. Germline V gene lookup returns CDR1 DFQATT and CDR2 SNEGSKA (reference sequence). V was pared by 3 bases and J by 3 bases, with 11 bases between. CDR3: CSARRSVYTEAFF. CDR3 nucleotides: TGCAGTGCTAGGAGGTCCGTTTACACTGAAGCTTTCTTT.

The sample holds a few counts of this clonotype. The J gene is TRBJ1-4, the V gene TRBV6-1; 10 positions match TRBD1. Trimming removed 10 bases from V and 11 bases from J; junction bases left unmatched: 10. There are 13 residues in the CDR3. Germline V CDR1 and CDR2: MNHNS, SASEGT. The chain's CDR3 is CATHRDRGSKLFF. Here the CDR3 DNA reads TGTGCCACCCACCGGGACAGGGGTAGCAAACTGTTTTTT.

The chain has TRBV6-5 and TRBJ1-3; no firm D call. Trimming shortened V by 2 bases and J by 4 bases, and 9 bases separated the two germline ends. In germline, CDR1 is MNHEY, CDR2 SVGAGI. The CDR3 sequence is 14 residues long. The CDR3 loop reads CASSYRVSGNTIYF. CDR3 DNA: TGTGCCAGCAGTTACAGGGTCTCGGGAAACACCATATATTTT.

The chain is built from TRBV28 and TRBJ1-2; D might be TRBD1 (6 bases). The germline V gene encodes CDR1 MDHEN and CDR2 SYDVKM. CDR3 length: 16 amino acids. Between the trimmed V and J ends, which lost 4 bases and 3 bases, there was a span of 18 bases. This chain's CDR3 is CASSSGGGRRDYGYTF. The DNA for the CDR3 is TGTGCCAGCAGTTCCGGGGGCGGCAGGCGTGACTATGGCTACACCTTC.

The rearrangement joins TRBV7-9 to TRBJ2-1; TRBD2 agrees at 8 bases. In germline, CDR1 is SEHNR, CDR2 FQNEAQ (reference sequence). The CDR3 extends over 13 amino acids. CDR3 DNA: TGTGCTATTAGGCGGGGGGTTGGGAATGAGCAGTTCTTC. Residues: CAIRRGVGNEQFF.